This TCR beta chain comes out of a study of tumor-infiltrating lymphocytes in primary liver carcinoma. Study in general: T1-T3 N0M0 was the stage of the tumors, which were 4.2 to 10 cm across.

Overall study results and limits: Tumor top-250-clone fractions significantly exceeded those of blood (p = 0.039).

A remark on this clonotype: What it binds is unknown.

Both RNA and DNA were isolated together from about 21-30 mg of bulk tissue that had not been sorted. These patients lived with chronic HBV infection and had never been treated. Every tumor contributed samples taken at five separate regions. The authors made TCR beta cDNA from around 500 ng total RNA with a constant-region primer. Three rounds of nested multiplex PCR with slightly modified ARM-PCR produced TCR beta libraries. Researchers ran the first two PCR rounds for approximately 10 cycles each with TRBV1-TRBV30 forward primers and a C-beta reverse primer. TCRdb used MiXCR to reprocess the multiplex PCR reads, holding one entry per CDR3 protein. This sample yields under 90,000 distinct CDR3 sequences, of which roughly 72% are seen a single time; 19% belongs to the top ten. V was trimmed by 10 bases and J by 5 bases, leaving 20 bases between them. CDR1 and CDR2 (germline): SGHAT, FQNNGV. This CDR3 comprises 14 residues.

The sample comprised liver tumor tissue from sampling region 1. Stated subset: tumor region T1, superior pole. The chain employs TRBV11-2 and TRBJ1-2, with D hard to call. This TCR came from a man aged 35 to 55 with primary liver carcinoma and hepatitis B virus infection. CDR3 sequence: CANRERDTTYGYTF. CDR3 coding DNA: TGTGCCAACAGAGAGAGAGACACCACATATGGCTACACCTTC.